The sample holds a few counts of the clone carrying this T cell receptor (beta chain). Its cognate antigen is unknown. The data were taken from a study of early T cells in non-severe SARS-CoV-2 infection. Whole-study context: Unsorted whole blood bulk RNA was sequenced, with unpaired chains.

Overall study findings and caveats: The study's VDJdb matching favored anti-spike CD8 responses and missed private and CD4 specificities.

The CDR3 extends over 11 amino acids. Attached unique molecular identifiers marked individual cDNA molecules. TCRdb itself ran the 5' RACE reads through MiXCR, one entry per CDR3 protein. The sample holds around 30,000 distinct CDR3 sequences; around 5.1% are singletons and the top ten take approximately 24%. The clonotype comes from an adult who was a healthcare worker with PCR-confirmed SARS-CoV-2 infection or an uninfected control (not recorded which). Sequencing input: whole blood. The V gene is TRBV21-1, the J gene TRBJ2-7. TRBV21-1 is flagged as a pseudogene. DNA of the CDR3: TGTGCCAGCAGAGGAATTTACGAGCAGTACTTC. Translated: CASRGIYEQYF.